The subject of this entry is one T cell receptor (beta chain). Its cognate antigen is unknown. It was with 60 Vbeta and 13 Jbeta primers that the PCR ran. The assay was immunoSEQ multiplex PCR, and TCRdb's table has in-frame clones only and misses some. The sample yields some 120,000 clones, more than 80% seen once. V was pared by 2 bases and J by 2 bases, with 7 bases between. Germline values: CDR1 SGHRS, CDR2 YFSETQ. CDR3 length: 13 residues. The data were obtained in a study of cytomegalovirus exposure and HLA in healthy donors. Overall study findings and caveats: Judged likely to be a sequencing artifact was a cluster of highly shared sequence variants. Confirmation was obtained in vitro that a few CMV-associated chains are specific for CMV antigens. Most TCR sequences proved rare, with some public TCRs found in many donors.

The receptor's source is a woman aged 25 to 45 in good health and CMV-seropositive. V is TRBV5-1 and J is TRBJ1-1; the D is unclear. The sample taken for sequencing was PBMCs. CDR3 sequence (DNA): TGCGCCAGCAGCTTTCAAAGCAACACTGAAGCTTTCTTT. This translates into CASSFQSNTEAFF.